Below are 18 T cell receptor beta chains sequenced from a single sample in a study of CD8 T cells in ankylosing spondylitis. TCRdb ran MiXCR on the 5' RACE reads and lists one entry per CDR3 protein. Of approximately 100,000 distinct CDR3 sequences in the sample, around 24% are singletons; the top ten hold over 9%. Sequencing used synovial fluid, either unsorted or a sorted T cell fraction (not recorded which). These receptors originate from a male donor with ankylosing spondylitis.

The chain recombines TRBV4-2 with TRBJ2-7; D gene uncertain. The germline CDR1 and CDR2 sequences are LGHNA and YNFKEQ. V was shortened by 1 base and J by 7 bases, with 14 bases between the two germline ends. The CDR3 runs to 14 residues. In DNA form, the CDR3 reads TGTGCCAGCAGCCAAGTTGGTCAAATGTTAGAGCAGTACTTC. This encodes CASSQVGQMLEQYF.

This clonotype appeared many times. The chain links TRBV5-1 to TRBJ2-1, with TRBD2 matching over 7 bases. The CDR3 contains 15 residues. J was trimmed by 1 base and V by 4 bases; bases with no gene match: 5. Germline V gene lookup returns CDR1 SGHRS and CDR2 YFSETQ. CDR3 sequence: CASSPVGGSYNEQFF. The CDR3 coding sequence is TGCGCCAGCAGCCCGGTGGGGGGGTCCTACAATGAGCAGTTCTTC.

This clonotype was counted only a few times. The V gene is TRBV20-1, the J gene TRBJ2-1; 8 nucleotides agree with TRBD2. Germline CDR1 reads DFQATT; CDR2 reads SNEGSKA (reference sequence). J gave up 0 bases and V 5 bases, and 3 bases lay outside the gene matches. The CDR3 totals 14 residues. The CDR3 DNA reads TGCAGTGCTGATACTAGCGGCTCCTACAATGAGCAGTTCTTC. Protein sequence: CSADTSGSYNEQFF.

The chain employs TRBV12-3 or TRBV12-4 and TRBJ1-1; the D gene is possibly TRBD1 (5 bases). V lost 5 bases, J lost 3 bases, and 19 bases lay in between. The CDR3 runs 16 residues. In DNA form, the CDR3 reads TGTGCCAGCAGTCCCTCGGGGGGGTACTCGGACACTGAAGCTTTCTTT. The encoded protein is CASSPSGGYSDTEAFF.

A few counts support this clonotype. CDR3 DNA sequence: TGTGCCAGCAGCCGACCCGGGTACGCGGGAGGCCAAGAGACCCAGTACTTC. Translated: CASSRPGYAGGQETQYF. V is TRBV14 and J is TRBJ2-5; 8 nucleotides agree with TRBD2. The germline V gene encodes CDR1 SGHDN and CDR2 FVKESK. CDR3 length: 17 amino acids. V shed 4 bases, J shed 1 base, and the junction held 11 bases outside the gene matches.

A few counts support this clonotype. The chain joins TRBV28 to TRBJ2-7; D might be TRBD2 (6 bases). V lost 8 bases, J lost 3 bases, and 14 bases lay in between. This CDR3 has 13 amino acids. CDR1 is MDHEN and CDR2 is SYDVKM in the germline V gene. CDR3 bases: TGTGCCAGCCGGACTAACCCCTTCTACGAGCAGTACTTC. Its translation: CASRTNPFYEQYF. Combining the CDR3 with reference TRBV28 and TRBJ2-7 gives the whole variable domain DVKVTQSSRYLVKRTGEKVFLECVQDMDHENMFWYRQDPGLGLRLIYFSYDVKMKEKGDIPEGYSVSREKKERFSLILESASTNQTSMYLCASRTNPFYEQYFGPGTRLTVT.

The J gene is TRBJ2-7, the V gene TRBV7-8; the match to TRBD2 covers 12 bases. This CDR3 is built from 15 residues. In germline, CDR1 is SGHVS, CDR2 FQNEAQ. The V gene end was trimmed by 5 bases and the J gene end by 4 bases; junction bases not matched to a gene: 6. CDR3 loop: CASSPLAGGPYEQYF. The CDR3 bases are TGTGCCAGCAGCCCCCTAGCGGGAGGGCCGTACGAGCAGTACTTC.

The rearrangement uses TRBV20-1 and TRBJ2-1, with 7 bases identical to TRBD2. CDR1 is DFQATT and CDR2 is SNEGSKA in the germline V gene (reference sequence). V was pared by 1 base and J by 6 bases, with 12 bases of the junction left unmatched. The CDR3 loop spans 16 amino acids. The CDR3 loop is CSARGAGAADGNEQFF. CDR3 sequence (DNA): TGCAGTGCTAGAGGGGCGGGAGCTGCTGATGGCAATGAGCAGTTCTTC.

This clonotype was picked up many times. V and J are TRBV10-2 and TRBJ1-5, with TRBD1 identical over 7 bases. V trimming: 5 bases; J trimming: 7 bases; junction bases outside the gene matches: 5. In germline, CDR1 is WSHSY, CDR2 SAAADI. The CDR3 covers 13 residues. As DNA, the CDR3 is TGCGCCAGCAGTACAGGGGCACGACAGCCCCAGCATTTT. This encodes CASSTGARQPQHF.

The V call is TRBV29-1, the J call TRBJ1-1; 8 positions agree with TRBD1. This CDR3 comprises 13 residues. Germline V lookup: CDR1 SQVTM, CDR2 ANQGSEA. Trimming at V came to 4 bases and at J to 6 bases, leaving 7 bases not matched to a gene. CDR3 coding DNA: TGCAGCGTTGCAGCAGGGGGCGCGGCTGAAGCTTTCTTT. It codes for CSVAAGGAAEAFF.

The genes are TRBV7-6 and TRBJ2-5; TRBD2 matches at 7 bases. Germline values: CDR1 SGHVS, CDR2 FNYEAQ. V shed 1 base and J 5 bases; nucleotides not matched to a gene: 7. CDR3 length: 15 amino acids. The CDR3 DNA is TGTGCCAGCAGCTTAGGGGGCGGGAGCTTGGAGACCCAGTACTTC. It specifies CASSLGGGSLETQYF. The full variable domain, completed using reference TRBV7-6 and TRBJ2-5, is GAGVSQSPRYKVTKRGQDVALRCDPISGHVSLYWYRQALGQGPEFLTYFNYEAQQDKSGLPNDRFSAERPEGSISTLTIQRTEQRDSAMYRCASSLGGGSLETQYFGPGTRLLVL.

This clonotype came up once. DNA of the CDR3: TGCGCCAGCAGCTTCACCGACAGGGTTGGAGCTTTCTTT. This codes for CASSFTDRVGAFF. J is TRBJ1-1 and V is TRBV5-1, with TRBD1 matching over 7 bases. Germline CDR1 is SGHRS and CDR2 is YFSETQ. The CDR3 length is 13 residues. V was pared by 2 bases and J by 10 bases, with 8 bases of the junction left unmatched.

The chain carries TRBV25-1 and TRBJ2-1; 8 bases fit TRBD2. With V trimmed by 0 bases and J by 4 bases, 5 bases remained unmatched. Germline CDR1 MGHDK, CDR2 SYGVNS. The CDR3 runs 16 residues. The CDR3 spells CASSEYRLAGYNEQFF. Written as DNA, the CDR3 is TGTGCCAGCAGTGAATATCGTCTAGCGGGTTACAATGAGCAGTTCTTC.

This clonotype appeared a few times. The gene calls are TRBV9 and TRBJ2-5; possibly TRBD1 or TRBD2 for D (6 bases each). The germline gives CDR1 SGDLS, CDR2 YYNGEE. Trimming left V 0 bases short and J 2 bases short, with 14 bases between. The CDR3 loop spans 16 amino acids. CDR3 protein: CASSVGGEGGQETQYF. In DNA form, the CDR3 reads TGTGCCAGCAGCGTAGGGGGCGAGGGGGGACAAGAGACCCAGTACTTC.

This clonotype was seen at least ten times. This sequence joins TRBV7-9 and TRBJ1-3, with D possibly being TRBD1 (5 bases). There are 13 residues in the CDR3. V dropped 6 bases and J dropped 2 bases, with 8 bases sitting between them. Germline V gene sequence: CDR1 SEHNR, CDR2 FQNEAQ (reference sequence). The CDR3 nucleotides are TGTGCCAGCAGACAGGCAACTGGAAACACCATATATTTT. Translation: CASRQATGNTIYF.

This chain links TRBV20-1 with TRBJ1-5; no clear D. V was clipped by 6 bases and J by 5 bases, with 14 bases between them. There are 13 residues in the CDR3. The germline V gene has CDR1 DFQATT and CDR2 SNEGSKA (reference sequence). CDR3 nucleotide sequence: TGCAGTGCCTCCCCCGCGGTGGATCAGCCCCAGCATTTT. This codes for CSASPAVDQPQHF.

The CDR3 sequence: CAIGMTPETYEQFF. The CDR3 DNA reads TGTGCCATCGGAATGACGCCGGAGACGTATGAGCAGTTCTTC. The chain uses TRBV10-3 and TRBJ2-1; D is unresolved. This CDR3 comprises 14 residues. V was shortened by 8 bases and J by 8 bases, with 19 bases between the two germline ends. Germline V gene lookup returns CDR1 ENHRY and CDR2 SYGVKD.

This clonotype was recorded many times. The rearrangement uses TRBV20-1 and TRBJ2-3, with 9 bases matching TRBD1. The CDR3 is made up of 15 amino acids. Germline CDR1 and CDR2: DFQATT and SNEGSKA (reference sequence). V shed 8 bases and J 5 bases; nucleotides not matched to a gene: 14. The CDR3 nucleotides are TGCAGTTCCAATCCCGGGACAGGGAAAATAGATACGCAGTATTTT. Encoded protein: CSSNPGTGKIDTQYF.